What follows is one T cell receptor beta chain and its context. Its antigen is not identified. This sample stems from a study of T cell responses to AZD1222 COVID-19 vaccine. Across the whole study: Pooling was applied to second doses at about 4 or about 12 weeks. Study conclusions and caveats: Just a handful of people given AZD1222 tested seropositive at baseline. Donors in the cohort were predominantly white British and more often female, and clonal diversity was possibly underestimated. In all cases, repertoires were sampled only after the peak T cell response.

Produced via immunoSEQ multiplex PCR; TCRdb's table is partial and in-frame only. This table holds 95,000 to 150,000 clones, around 92% found once. This CDR3 is 15 amino acids long. Germline CDR1 SGHRS, CDR2 YFSETQ. Trimming at V came to 4 bases and at J to 2 bases, leaving 7 bases not matched to a gene. The chain links TRBV5-1 to TRBJ1-1; 8 positions agree with TRBD1. Specimen: peripheral blood, collected on day 0 of AZD1222 vaccination. The sequence was obtained from an adult in good health. The CDR3 here is CASSPDRVVNTEAFF. In DNA, the CDR3 is TGCGCCAGCAGCCCGGACAGGGTCGTAAACACTGAAGCTTTCTTT.